This T cell receptor beta chain is from a study of blood T cell repertoires in COVID-19. Study-level information: The United States, Italy and Spain provided the acute and convalescent COVID-19 samples. T cells, B-cell-depleted T cells, or PBMCs provided the cDNA or gDNA that served as material.

Participants had their cohort set by participant-reported clinical history. This CDR3 has 11 amino acids. V lost 6 bases, J lost 3 bases, and 6 bases lay in between. Per the germline V gene, CDR1 is ENHRY and CDR2 is SYGVKD. As handled by the study authors: Estimation of nucleated cell counts relied on the amplification of reference gene primers. The assay was immunoSEQ multiplex PCR, and TCRdb's table has in-frame clones only and misses some. V and J calls and clone size are copied from that table; D and trimming were computed from the DNA. The profile covers over 200,000 clones, with about 89% appearing a single time and approximately 9.5% taken by the ten largest.

This clonotype originated in a man in his forties who had recovered from COVID-19. V and J are TRBV10-3 and TRBJ2-7; D call uncertain. The specimen sequenced was PBMCs or T cells enriched from blood (not recorded which). CDR3 sequence: CAIRQDYEQYF. The CDR3 DNA follows: TGTGCCATCAGGCAGGACTACGAGCAGTACTTC.